Included here is one T cell receptor beta chain sequence, with context. Per the germline V gene, CDR1 is MNHEY and CDR2 is SMNVEV (reference sequence). Germline trimming cut 7 bases from V and 6 bases from J; bases unmatched to any gene: 20. The CDR3 has 18 amino acids. This record comes from a study of blood T cells in healthy people across ages. Primers used in a second PCR of about 6 to 11 cycles were a sample-barcoded 5' primer and a J-beta primer mix. MiXCR, run by TCRdb on the 5' RACE reads, gives a single entry per CDR3 protein. The table has 1,100,000 or so distinct CDR3 sequences, 45% seen once; the top ten hold about 19%.

Material: blood. This TCR derives from a woman in her sixties in good health. V is TRBV27 and J is TRBJ2-3; 9 nucleotides line up with TRBD2. DNA of the CDR3: TGTGCCAGCAAATCCACGGGCCAGCGGGAGGTTTTTGGTGATACGCAGTATTTT. This codes for CASKSTGQREVFGDTQYF.